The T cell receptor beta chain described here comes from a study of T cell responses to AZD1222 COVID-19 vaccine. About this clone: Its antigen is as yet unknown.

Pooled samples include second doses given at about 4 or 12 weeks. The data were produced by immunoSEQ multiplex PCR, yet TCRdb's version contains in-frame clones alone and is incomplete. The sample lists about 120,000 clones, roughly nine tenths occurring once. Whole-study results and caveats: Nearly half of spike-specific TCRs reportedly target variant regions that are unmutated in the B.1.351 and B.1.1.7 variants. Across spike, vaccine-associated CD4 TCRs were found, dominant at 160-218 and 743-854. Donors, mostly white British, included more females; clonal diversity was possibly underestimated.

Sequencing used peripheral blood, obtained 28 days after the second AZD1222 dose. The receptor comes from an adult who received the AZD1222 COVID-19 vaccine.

CDR3 residues: CASRRTGGTEAFF. In DNA form, the CDR3 reads TGCGCCAGCAGGCGGACAGGGGGCACTGAAGCTTTCTTT. The chain links TRBV5-1 to TRBJ1-1; TRBD1 matches 10 bases. The CDR3 is 13 amino acids. J was trimmed by 4 bases and V by 5 bases; bases with no gene match: 2. Germline loops: CDR1 SGHRS, CDR2 YFSETQ.